The next 10 T cell receptor beta chains were all read from a single sample in a study of blood T cell repertoires in COVID-19. Method: immunoSEQ multiplex PCR; TCRdb's copy keeps in-frame clones and lacks some. The sample holds approximately 30,000 clones; 65% to 90% are singletons and the top ten take 20% to 30%. The sequenced material came from peripheral blood. The receptors here all came from a human donor in a cohort sampled during active COVID-19.

V and J are TRBV4-2 and TRBJ1-4, with 7 bases aligning to TRBD1. The junction had 9 bases not matched to a gene; V was cut back by 0 bases and J by 2 bases. Germline V CDR1 and CDR2: LGHNA, YNFKEQ. The length of the CDR3 is 18 residues. The CDR3 DNA reads TGTGCCAGCAGCCAAGATTCGGGCAGGGGGAGGACTAATGAAAAACTGTTTTTT. Translating it yields CASSQDSGRGRTNEKLFF.

The rearrangement links TRBV2 to TRBJ2-6, with 7 nucleotides matching TRBD2. The germline CDR1 and CDR2 sequences are SNHLY and FYNNEI. This CDR3 spans 13 amino acids. V was clipped by 3 bases and J by 9 bases; unmatched bases: 2. The CDR3 region has the DNA TGTGCCAGCAGTGACAGGGAGGGCAACGTCCTGACTTTC. Translating it yields CASSDREGNVLTF.

This chain uses TRBV4-1 with TRBJ2-7; 11 positions agree with TRBD1. Germline V gives CDR1 MGHRA, CDR2 YSYEKL. V dropped 2 bases and J dropped 8; count of bases not matched to a gene: 5. The CDR3 is 14 residues long. The DNA for the CDR3 is TGCGCCAGCAGCCAACCCGGGACAGGGGGGCAGCAGTACTTC. Residues: CASSQPGTGGQQYF.

V is TRBV10-3 and J is TRBJ2-7; the D gene is possibly TRBD1 (7 bases). This CDR3 comprises 18 residues. Deletions cut 5 bases from V and 7 bases from J, with 30 bases between. The germline gives CDR1 ENHRY, CDR2 SYGVKD. Written as DNA, the CDR3 is TGTGCCATCAGTCAGACTAAACAGGGGACTCGCCAGAAAAGGGAGCAGTACTTC. Residues: CAISQTKQGTRQKREQYF.

This chain joins TRBV5-1 and TRBJ1-5; D is perhaps TRBD1 (6 bases). Between the trimmed V and J ends, which lost 1 base and 6 bases, there was a span of 8 bases. In germline, CDR1 is SGHRS, CDR2 YFSETQ. CDR3 size: 13 residues. The CDR3 spells CASSLRGSQPQHF. CDR3 bases: TGCGCCAGCAGCTTGAGGGGGAGTCAGCCCCAGCATTTT.

The chain uses TRBV6-5 and TRBJ2-5; the match to TRBD2 covers 7 bases. Per germline, CDR1 MNHEY and CDR2 SVGAGI. The CDR3 runs 15 residues. The junction had 5 bases not matched to a gene; V was cut back by 0 bases and J by 4 bases. CDR3 in amino acids: CASSYSRLARETQYF. The CDR3 coding sequence is TGTGCCAGCAGTTACTCCAGACTAGCCCGAGAGACCCAGTACTTC.

The gene calls are TRBV7-2 and TRBJ2-7; maybe TRBD1 (6 bases). Trimming took 3 bases from V and 7 from J, leaving 13 bases between them. Germline V lookup: CDR1 SGHTA, CDR2 FQGNSA. This CDR3 contains 13 residues. The CDR3 nucleotides read TGTGCCAGCAGCTTTACAGGGACGGGGGAGCAGTACTTC. Encoded protein: CASSFTGTGEQYF.

The chain carries TRBV6-6 and TRBJ2-1, with TRBD1 matching over 7 bases. The CDR3 totals 12 residues. The V gene's germline CDR1 is MNHNY and CDR2 SVGAGI (reference sequence). V dropped 9 bases and J dropped 4; count of bases not matched to a gene: 3. The CDR3 coding sequence is TGTGCCAGTGAGGGACAGTACAATGAGCAGTTCTTC. This sequence encodes CASEGQYNEQFF.

This clone was seen once. J is TRBJ1-6 and V is TRBV28, with D perhaps TRBD1 (5 bases). The V end lost 6 bases, the J end lost 11 bases, and 23 bases lay between the germline ends. Germline loops: CDR1 MDHEN, CDR2 SYDVKM. The CDR3 contains 16 residues. The CDR3 is CASSLLGEGGGAPLHF. The CDR3 nucleotides read TGTGCCAGCAGCCTTTTAGGGGAGGGTGGGGGGGCACCCCTCCACTTT. The full variable domain, its missing parts supplied by reference TRBV28 and TRBJ1-6, is DVKVTQSSRYLVKRTGEKVFLECVQDMDHENMFWYRQDPGLGLRLIYFSYDVKMKEKGDIPEGYSVSREKKERFSLILESASTNQTSMYLCASSLLGEGGGAPLHFGNGTRLTVT.

V usage is TRBV11-1 and J usage is TRBJ1-2; 7 bases align to TRBD1. The length of the CDR3 is 13 residues. V shed 4 bases and J 9 bases; nucleotides not matched to a gene: 8. CDR1 is SGHAT and CDR2 is FQDESV in the germline V gene (reference sequence). CDR3 region: CASSSTGDRSYTF. For the CDR3, the DNA is TGTGCCAGCAGCTCAACAGGGGACAGAAGCTACACCTTC.